Listed below are T cell receptor beta chains from one sample, sequenced in a study of beta chain features in type 1 diabetes. The data were produced by immunoSEQ multiplex PCR, yet TCRdb's version contains in-frame clones alone and is incomplete. The data hold 200,000 to 250,000 clones, with around 13% observed a single time. The sample taken for sequencing was naive CD4+ T cells from blood. These receptors were collected from a young man with type 1 diabetes. CDR3s include the opening cysteine and the closing phenylalanine or tryptophan. Clone size is given for some rows only: seen once, a few or many times, or a class if the clone is expanded.

j_call clone_size v_call cdr3_aa
TRBJ2-5 . TRBV7-6 CASSSGDSLLPSGETQYF
TRBJ2-7 . TRBV6-5 CASSYSIQGYEQYF
TRBJ1-5 few TRBV19 CASSSLSGGANQPQHF
TRBJ2-7 . TRBV5-1 CASRQGPNYEQYF
TRBJ1-1 . TRBV7-9 CASSPNAIMNTEAFF
TRBJ2-5 few TRBV6-5 CAARGGVLETQYF
TRBJ2-3 few TRBV6-5 CASSRTGDTQYF
TRBJ2-2 . TRBV2 CASSAGGELFF
TRBJ2-1 few TRBV5-1 CASSAGGKYNEQFF
TRBJ1-1 . TRBV6-6 CASSPGQNSQAFF
TRBJ2-7 . TRBV27 CASSSLAVTYEQYF
TRBJ2-5 . TRBV9 CASSPLYQETQYF
TRBJ1-2 few TRBV6-1 CASRHDIGQGAGYTF
TRBJ2-3 few TRBV11-2 CASSLEGRGGRTDTQYF
TRBJ2-3 few TRBV4-1 CASSQGNSGGADTQYF
TRBJ2-3 few TRBV19 CASRSGADTDTQYF
TRBJ1-2 few TRBV2 CASRDRDLANYGYTF
TRBJ2-7 . TRBV4-1 CASSQERQLAGVGEQYF
TRBJ1-1 few TRBV30 CAWSPPNTEAFF
TRBJ2-1 . TRBV4-1 CASSQSTSGSYNEQFF
TRBJ1-2 few TRBV6-6 CASSPQGGYTF
TRBJ2-7 . TRBV19 CASRNVKAGANEQYF
TRBJ2-3 . TRBV6-5 CASTPGGWTDTQYF
TRBJ2-5 few TRBV7-9 CASRTRETQYF
TRBJ2-3 few TRBV7-2 CATAGAGGDTQYF
TRBJ2-2 . TRBV9 CASSVGGSSGELFF
TRBJ1-3 . TRBV7-2 CASSTDRGNTIYF
TRBJ2-5 few TRBV7-2 CASSLEAGGQETQYF
TRBJ2-5 . TRBV5-1 CASRLTSGGQETQYF
TRBJ2-5 . TRBV30 CAWSQPGLAGEETQYF